This T cell receptor beta chain derives from a study of molecular identifiers for immune sequencing clone quantification. In its sample, this clonotype was seen many times. From the PCR reads, TCRdb called clonotypes with MiXCR, one entry per CDR3 protein. The sample consists of 300,000 to 350,000 distinct CDR3 sequences, about a fifth of them appearing once. Sorted naive CD8 T cells were those defined as CD8+CD4-CCR7+CD45RA+. The receptor was isolated from a human donor in good health. Some libraries in this study had Jurkat cell RNA spiked in. Sequencing was carried out using naive CD8+ T cells from blood, with Jurkat cell RNA spiked in. The subset was: FACS-sorted CD8+CD4-CCR7+CD45RA+ naive T cells.

The CDR3 nucleotides are TGTGCCAGCAGCTACGAGGAGTCCCACGAGCAGTACTTC. Amino acids: CASSYEESHEQYF. The rearrangement joins TRBV5-4 to TRBJ2-7; the D is unclear. Between the trimmed V and J ends, which lost 3 bases and 5 bases, there was a span of 12 bases. Germline assignment: CDR1 SGHNT and CDR2 YYREEE (reference sequence). CDR3 size: 13 residues.